The sequence of this T cell receptor beta chain was determined in a study of low-dose radiotherapy and immunotherapy resistance in tumors. Study background: Intravenous ipilimumab 1 mg/kg every six weeks was given with nivolumab 240 mg every two weeks.

Time point defined: after trial treatment. Sample treatment: LDRT plus nivolumab, ipilimumab, low-dose cyclophosphamide and aspirin (RACIN trial). This clonotype was found many times. With TRAV- and TRBV-specific primers, first-strand cDNA was made, covering the alpha and beta chains. The TCRs were subjected to amplification over around 19 PCR cycles employing a constant-region primer in conjunction with a V-primer adapter. TCRdb re-derived calls from the reads in MiXCR, one entry per CDR3 protein. Here the sample spans tens of thousands of distinct CDR3 sequences, around a sixth being singletons. CDR3 length equals 13 residues. The germline CDR1 and CDR2 sequences are MDHEN and SYDVKM. V lost 2 bases, J lost 9 bases, and 11 bases lay in between.

The sequence was collected from a male donor with prostate cancer. The V and J genes are TRBV28 and TRBJ1-5, with D perhaps matching TRBD1 (5 bases). This material consisted of PBMCs, taken after low-dose radiotherapy plus immunotherapy. The CDR3 is CASSLTGGSPQHF. The CDR3 bases are TGTGCCAGCAGTTTAACGGGGGGATCGCCCCAGCATTTT.